This T cell receptor (beta chain) stems from a study of blood T cell repertoires in COVID-19. On the study more broadly: The origin of the acute and convalescent COVID-19 samples was the United States, Italy and Spain. T cells, B-cell-depleted T cells, or PBMCs provided the cDNA or gDNA that served as material.

CDR3 length: 12 residues. The V end lost 4 bases, the J end lost 6 bases, and 9 bases lay between the germline ends. CDR1 is SGHDN and CDR2 is FVKESK in the germline V gene. Only in-frame clones appear in the TCRdb table, and some are missing; sequencing was by immunoSEQ multiplex PCR. Seen here are about 200,000 clones, 90% to 95% observed once, and the top ten hold roughly 0.76%. This clone appeared a single time. The source is a young man with COVID-19, enrolled during active disease. The sequenced sample was peripheral blood. The chain recombines TRBV14 with TRBJ1-1; unclear D gene. The CDR3 bases are TGTGCCAGCAGCCGGAGAGCGGCTGAAGCTTTCTTT. It translates to CASSRRAAEAFF. Full variable domain (rest looked up from reference TRBV14 and TRBJ1-1): EAGVTQFPSHSVIEKGQTVTLRCDPISGHDNLYWYRRVMGKEIKFLLHFVKESKQDESGMPNNRFLAERTGGTYSTLKVQPAELEDSGVYFCASSRRAAEAFFGQGTRLTVV.